One sample yielded the 18 T cell receptor beta chains listed below, sequenced in a study of T cells in Graves' hyperthyroidism and ophthalmopathy (dated by TCRdb to 2018 to 2020). The library was made by multiplex PCR. Sequencing was carried out with an Illumina HiSeq 2000. The TCR beta CDR3 regions were amplified from RNA transcripts. A first-round RT-PCR of the TCR CDR3 used the HTBI primer set with the Qiagen OneStep RT-PCR kit. TCRdb's own reprocessing of the public reads used fastp at Q25 and MiXCR and kept productive beta chains. Entries that share a CDR3 protein sequence are merged under the most common genes and DNA. The sample table lists about 600,000 distinct CDR3 sequences, more than 15% of them with a count of one. More than 3% of the sample belongs to the ten largest clones. The source material was blood. These receptors were taken from a woman in her thirties or forties with Graves' ophthalmopathy.

The table lists this clonotype with many counts. The chain is built from TRBV5-1 and TRBJ2-3; D is unresolved. Per germline, CDR1 SGHRS and CDR2 YFSETQ. The V end was cut by 0 bases, the J end by 0 bases, with 11 bases between. The CDR3 loop spans 16 amino acids. In nucleotides, the CDR3 is TGCGCCAGCAGCTTGGTAGCAGGTTCAAGCACAGATACGCAGTATTTT. Amino acids: CASSLVAGSSTDTQYF.

The chain recombines TRBV7-3 with TRBJ2-5, with D maybe TRBD1 (6 bases). Trimming took off 6 bases at V and 1 base at J, with 18 bases between the two ends. Germline CDR1 reads SGHTA; CDR2 reads FQGTGA. This CDR3 has 16 amino acids. This CDR3 reads CASSKLGAGIQETQYF. The CDR3 nucleotides read TGTGCCAGCAGTAAATTGGGGGCCGGCATCCAAGAGACCCAGTACTTC. The complete variable domain, with remaining parts taken from reference TRBV7-3 and TRBJ2-5, reads GAGVSQTPSNKVTEKGKYVELRCDPISGHTALYWYRQSLGQGPEFLIYFQGTGAADDSGLPNDRFFAVRPEGSVSTLKIQRTERGDSAVYLCASSKLGAGIQETQYFGPGTRLLVL.

This clonotype occurred many times. The chain employs TRBV5-1 and TRBJ2-4; D not resolved. CDR1 is SGHRS, CDR2 YFSETQ, per germline. The CDR3 spans 18 residues. V lost 1 base, J lost 1 base, and 18 bases lay in between. The CDR3 sequence: CASSLQTQATNAKNIQYF. The CDR3 region has the DNA TGCGCCAGCAGCTTGCAGACCCAGGCTACTAACGCCAAAAACATTCAGTACTTC.

This clonotype has more than one count but fewer than ten. This chain uses TRBV10-3 with TRBJ1-5; 8 bases are a match to TRBD1. Germline V gene sequence: CDR1 ENHRY, CDR2 SYGVKD. The junction had 4 bases not matched to a gene; V was cut back by 0 bases and J by 6 bases. This CDR3 region has 15 residues. The CDR3 spells CAISESDRATQPQHF. The CDR3 nucleotides read TGTGCCATCAGTGAGTCGGACAGGGCGACTCAGCCCCAGCATTTT.

The table lists this clonotype with many counts. The V gene is TRBV3-1, the J gene TRBJ2-2; D call uncertain. This CDR3 comprises 13 residues. Per the germline V gene, CDR1 is LGHDT and CDR2 is YNNKEL (reference sequence). V gave up 1 base and J gave up 4 bases, with 4 bases separating them. As DNA, the CDR3 is TGTGCCAGCAGCCAAGGGCTCACCGGGGAGCTGTTTTTT. Its protein is CASSQGLTGELFF.

This clonotype was seen only a few times. In DNA, the CDR3 is TGTGCCAGCAGCGTAGACGACAGTTACAATGAGCAGTTCTTC. Translation gives CASSVDDSYNEQFF. This chain uses TRBV9 with TRBJ2-1; D possibly corresponds to TRBD1 (5 bases). Trimming removed 0 bases from V and 4 bases from J, with 8 bases in between. The germline V gene encodes CDR1 SGDLS and CDR2 YYNGEE. CDR3 length: 14 residues.

This clonotype was counted only a few times. The chain joins TRBV19 to TRBJ2-1, with 7 nucleotides matching TRBD1. Germline V gives CDR1 LNHDA, CDR2 SQIVND (reference sequence). This CDR3 comprises 15 residues. V dropped 6 bases and J dropped 4; count of bases not matched to a gene: 9. The CDR3 coding sequence is TGTGCCAGTAGCACCGGGACAGAGGCTTACAATGAGCAGTTCTTC. Translation: CASSTGTEAYNEQFF.

This clonotype was seen at least ten times. Written as DNA, the CDR3 is TGTGCCAGCACCTTTGGGGGGTCGGTAGAGACCCAGTACTTC. Protein sequence: CASTFGGSVETQYF. The rearrangement links TRBV12-3 or TRBV12-4 to TRBJ2-5, with a possible D match to TRBD2 (6 bases). The CDR3 extends over 14 amino acids. Trimming pared 7 bases from V and 4 bases from J, leaving 16 bases between.

This clonotype was seen many times. The chain couples TRBV20-1 to TRBJ2-2; tentatively, D is TRBD2 (5 bases). Per the germline V gene, CDR1 is DFQATT and CDR2 is SNEGSKA (reference sequence). V lost 3 bases to trimming and J lost 5 bases, with 7 bases between them. The CDR3 spans 12 residues. The CDR3 region has the DNA TGCAGTGCTAGTCGGGATACCGGGGAGCTGTTTTTT. Translation: CSASRDTGELFF.

The chain combines TRBV4-1 with TRBJ2-4, with D hard to call. The length of the CDR3 is 15 residues. Trimming removed 2 bases from V and 2 bases from J, with 10 bases in between. CDR1 MGHRA and CDR2 YSYEKL come from the germline V gene. CDR3 DNA: TGCGCCAGCAGCCAAAGTAGGCAACCCAAAAACATTCAGTACTTC. It codes for CASSQSRQPKNIQYF.

CDR3 residues: CASNWIGELFF. The CDR3 DNA reads TGTGCCAGCAACTGGATTGGGGAGCTGTTTTTT. The chain employs TRBV6-1 and TRBJ2-2; no definite D call. Looked up from germline, CDR1 is MNHNS and CDR2 is SASEGT. The CDR3 runs 11 residues. V was pared by 7 bases and J by 8 bases, with 8 bases between.

The CDR3: CASRPETGPYSNQPQHF. The CDR3, as DNA: TGTGCCAGTAGGCCCGAGACAGGTCCATATAGCAATCAGCCCCAGCATTTT. The chain is built from TRBV19 and TRBJ1-5; maybe TRBD1 (6 bases). V shed 6 bases and J shed 0 bases, with 18 bases lying between them. Germline V lookup: CDR1 LNHDA, CDR2 SQIVND (reference sequence). This CDR3 spans 17 amino acids.

V gene TRBV19 combines with J gene TRBJ2-1; 9 nucleotides align to TRBD1. The CDR3 length is 16 residues. CDR1 is LNHDA and CDR2 is SQIVND in the germline V gene (reference sequence). The J segment lost 0 bases and the V segment lost 5 bases, leaving 5 bases of the junction unmatched. Here the CDR3 DNA reads TGTGCCAGTAGTTCCGGGACAGGGAACTCCTACAATGAGCAGTTCTTC. It specifies CASSSGTGNSYNEQFF.

This chain uses TRBV11-2 with TRBJ2-5; 10 nucleotides align to TRBD2. The germline gives CDR1 SGHAT, CDR2 FQNNGV. CDR3 length: 18 amino acids. Losses at the gene ends were 0 bases for V and 0 bases for J; bases not matched to a gene: 7. This chain's CDR3 is CASSLDPTSGMYQETQYF. In DNA form, the CDR3 reads TGTGCCAGCAGCTTAGATCCCACTAGCGGGATGTACCAAGAGACCCAGTACTTC.

This clonotype was counted between two and nine times. The rearrangement uses TRBV24-1 and TRBJ2-2; tentatively, D is TRBD1 (5 bases). The CDR3 has 15 residues. V was trimmed by 9 bases and J by 1 base, leaving 14 bases between them. Germline V gene data show CDR1 as KGHDR and CDR2 as SFDVKD. The CDR3 coding sequence is TGTGCCACCGCTTTTTCCGGACAGAACACCGGGGAGCTGTTTTTT. Protein sequence: CATAFSGQNTGELFF.

This clonotype was seen many times. The chain combines TRBV7-9 with TRBJ2-1; D is perhaps TRBD1 (5 bases). Germline assignment: CDR1 SEHNR and CDR2 FQNEAQ (reference sequence). The CDR3 consists of 14 residues. Trimming took off 0 bases at V and 3 bases at J, with 6 bases between the two ends. CDR3 nucleotide sequence: TGTGCCAGCAGCTTAGCTCAGGGCTACAATGAGCAGTTCTTC. Its protein product is CASSLAQGYNEQFF.

This clonotype was found many times. V gene TRBV18 combines with J gene TRBJ1-1; D gene ambiguous. Trimming shortened V by 3 bases and J by 7 bases, and 15 bases separated the two germline ends. The CDR3 covers 14 residues. Looked up from germline, CDR1 is KGHSH and CDR2 is LQKENI. Here the CDR3 DNA reads TGTGCCAGCTCACCTAGGAGAGGGATGAATGAAGCTTTCTTT. It translates to CASSPRRGMNEAFF.

In its sample, this clonotype was seen a few times. The chain employs TRBV12-3 or TRBV12-4 and TRBJ2-1, with 16 nucleotides matching TRBD2. J gave up 4 bases and V 6 bases, and 9 bases lay outside the gene matches. The CDR3 runs to 18 residues. The CDR3 bases are TGTGCCAGCAGAACTACGCCGGGACTAGCGGGGGGGTACAATGAGCAGTTCTTC. Protein product: CASRTTPGLAGGYNEQFF.